This T cell receptor beta chain stems from a study of T cell responses to AZD1222 COVID-19 vaccine (dated by TCRdb to the early 2020s). Study-level background: TCR sequencing was performed for fewer than 250 trial participants, of whom about 200 were given two doses of AZD1222 and around 25 were given two doses of MenACWY control vaccine. Trial participants were enrolled by age into 18-55, 56-69 and 70-plus year subgroups, with 148, 28 and 57 TCR-sequenced participants respectively.

In regard to this clone: What antigen it recognizes has not been identified. Qualities for individual bases were not recorded, and no much larger clone is one base off.

The time point label here, explained by the study, means: about 28 days (+/-7) after the second vaccine dose. In the paper's terms, the treatment or condition label means: meningococcal conjugate vaccine given as trial control. Samples from vaccinated people were obtained from the UK trials COV001 and COV002, which included a single-blind randomized controlled phase 2/3 trial of AZD1222 (ChAdOx1 nCoV-19) in healthy adults. For TCRbeta chain sequencing, PBMC samples were collected from trial participants at day 0 and at day 28 after the second dose. The CDR3 regions of human TCRbeta chains were analyzed by immunosequencing. The original pipeline was this. Repertoire TCRs were checked for matches against a reference library of SARS-CoV-2-specific TCRs that had been generated using the MIRA antigen-specificity platform. Breadth was defined as the fraction of unique TCRs that were SARS-CoV-2-associated. Depth was defined as the fraction of total T cells that were SARS-CoV-2-associated. Each spike-specific TCR was assigned to its reactive spike region and to a CD4 or CD8 class using the MIRA data. Log10-transformed breadth and depth values were compared by one-way ANOVA with Sidak's multiple comparisons tests. TCRdb's version of the immuneACCESS table is confined to in-frame rearrangements and falls short of the full clone set. An unresolved V gene accounts for under half of the shortfall where checked; the remainder is of unknown origin. D and trimming were read from the DNA, whereas the V and J calls and clone size are those reported in that table. The sample table shows about 76,000 clones, and around 80% are seen once. Roughly a quarter of the sample is taken by the ten largest.

The CDR3 runs 13 residues from the cysteine to the phenylalanine. CDR3 DNA only is kept here, 39 bases in frame from base 1. V is cut by 5 bases and J by 9 bases, and the space between the germline ends is 14 bases. Via the germline V gene, CDR1 is SGHTA and CDR2 FQGTGA. Findings and caveats that apply to the study as a whole: CD4 TCRs associated with the vaccine covered the entire spike protein, and the dominant responses were in regions 160-218 and 743-854. Participants were mostly white British, with more females than males. The authors suggested clonal diversity may have been underestimated. Conclusions about previously exposed vaccinees were limited because only six or seven AZD1222 recipients were SARS-CoV-2 seropositive at baseline. After two AZD1222 doses, spike-specific TCR breadth and depth were significantly higher than at day 0 and than in MenACWY recipients. In the small 56-69-year group, the increase in depth fell short of significance, most likely because of low power. Epitopes outside the regions mutated in the B.1.351 and B.1.1.7 variants were reportedly recognized by nearly half of the unique spike-specific TCRs. Because no day 14 peak-response samples were available, the repertoires could be characterized only after the peak T cell response.

The V and J segments used are TRBV7-3 and TRBJ2-1; no confident D gene assignment can be made. This receptor was identified in an adult who received the MenACWY meningococcal vaccine as a control. The sequencing here drew on peripheral blood, taken 28 days after the second dose of the MenACWY control vaccine. The DNA sequence is TGTGCCAGCAGCCGAATCAAGAACGGTGAGCAGTTCTTC. Translation gives CASSRIKNGEQFF.